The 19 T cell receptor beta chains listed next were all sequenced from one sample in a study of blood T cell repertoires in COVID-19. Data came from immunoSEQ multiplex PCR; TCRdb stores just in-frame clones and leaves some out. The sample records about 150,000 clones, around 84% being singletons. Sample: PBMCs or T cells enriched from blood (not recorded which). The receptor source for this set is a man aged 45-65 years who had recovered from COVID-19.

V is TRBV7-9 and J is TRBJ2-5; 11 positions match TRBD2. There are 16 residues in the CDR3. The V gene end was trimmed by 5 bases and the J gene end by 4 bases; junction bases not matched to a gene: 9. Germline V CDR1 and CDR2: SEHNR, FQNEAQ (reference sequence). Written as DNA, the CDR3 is TGTGCCAGCAGCCCCCATAGCGGGGGGGCGGGAGAGACCCAGTACTTC. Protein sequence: CASSPHSGGAGETQYF.

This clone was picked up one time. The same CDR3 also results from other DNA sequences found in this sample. The CDR3 nucleotides read TGTGCCAGCAGCGCGGGGACAAGCAATCAGCCCCAGCATTTT. This gives the protein CASSAGTSNQPQHF. The chain has TRBV9 and TRBJ1-5; perhaps TRBD1 as D (6 bases). The germline V and J ends were trimmed by 3 bases and 1 base, with 8 bases remaining between them. Per germline, CDR1 SGDLS and CDR2 YYNGEE. This CDR3 has 14 amino acids.

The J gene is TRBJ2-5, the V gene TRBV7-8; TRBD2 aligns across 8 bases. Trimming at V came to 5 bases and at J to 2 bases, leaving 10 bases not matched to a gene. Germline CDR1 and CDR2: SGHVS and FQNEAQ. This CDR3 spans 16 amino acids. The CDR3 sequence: CASSGGTRSRQETQYF. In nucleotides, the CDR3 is TGTGCCAGCAGCGGAGGGACTAGGAGTAGACAAGAGACCCAGTACTTC.

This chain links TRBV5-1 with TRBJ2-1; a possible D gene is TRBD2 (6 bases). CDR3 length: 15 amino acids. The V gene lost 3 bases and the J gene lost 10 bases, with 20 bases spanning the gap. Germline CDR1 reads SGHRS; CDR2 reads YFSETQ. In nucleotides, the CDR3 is TGCGCCAGCAGCTCCCGGGTAGCGGCCCAAGGAGAGCAGTTCTTC. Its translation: CASSSRVAAQGEQFF.

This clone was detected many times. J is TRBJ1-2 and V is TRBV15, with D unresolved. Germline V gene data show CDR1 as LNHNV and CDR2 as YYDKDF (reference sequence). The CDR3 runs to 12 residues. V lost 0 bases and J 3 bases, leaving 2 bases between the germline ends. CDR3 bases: TGTGCCACCAGCAGAGACTACTATGGCTACACCTTC. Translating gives CATSRDYYGYTF.

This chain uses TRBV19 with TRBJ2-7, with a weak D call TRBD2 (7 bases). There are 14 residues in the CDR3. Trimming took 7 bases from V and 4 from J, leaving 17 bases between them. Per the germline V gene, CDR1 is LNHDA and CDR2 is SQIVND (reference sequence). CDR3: CASTKGGDLYEQYF. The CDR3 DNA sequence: TGTGCCAGTACCAAGGGGGGGGACTTATACGAGCAGTACTTC.

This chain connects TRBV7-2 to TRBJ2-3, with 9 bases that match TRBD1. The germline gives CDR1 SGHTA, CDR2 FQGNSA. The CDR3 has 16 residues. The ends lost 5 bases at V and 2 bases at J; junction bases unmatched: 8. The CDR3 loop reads CASSADRGGPTDTQYF. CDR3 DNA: TGTGCCAGCAGCGCCGACAGGGGGGGGCCCACAGATACGCAGTATTTT.

The CDR3: CASGLVRTVYHEQYF. CDR3 coding DNA: TGTGCTAGTGGTTTGGTACGGACAGTATACCACGAGCAGTACTTC. This chain connects TRBV12-5 to TRBJ2-7, with D tentatively TRBD1 (6 bases). CDR3 length equals 15 residues. The V end was cut by 0 bases, the J end by 5 bases, with 14 bases between. In germline, CDR1 is LGHNT, CDR2 FRNRAP.

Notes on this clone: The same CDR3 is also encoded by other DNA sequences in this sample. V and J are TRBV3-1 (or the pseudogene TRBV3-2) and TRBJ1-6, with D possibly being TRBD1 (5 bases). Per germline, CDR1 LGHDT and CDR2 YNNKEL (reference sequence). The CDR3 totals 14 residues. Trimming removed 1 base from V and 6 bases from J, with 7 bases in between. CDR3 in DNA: TGTGCCAGCAGCCAAGCCCAGGGTAATTCACCCCTCCACTTT. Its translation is CASSQAQGNSPLHF.

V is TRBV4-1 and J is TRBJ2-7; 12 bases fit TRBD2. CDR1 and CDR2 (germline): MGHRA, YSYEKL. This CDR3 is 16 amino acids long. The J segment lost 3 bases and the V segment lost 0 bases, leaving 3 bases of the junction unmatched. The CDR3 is CASSQELAGGYYEQYF. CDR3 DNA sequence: TGCGCCAGCAGCCAAGAACTAGCGGGGGGATACTACGAGCAGTACTTC.

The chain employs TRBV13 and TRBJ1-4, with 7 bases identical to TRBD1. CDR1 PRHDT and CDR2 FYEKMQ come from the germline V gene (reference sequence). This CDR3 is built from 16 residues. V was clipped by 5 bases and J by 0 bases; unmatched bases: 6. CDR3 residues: CASSLSGTATNEKLFF. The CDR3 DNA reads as TGTGCCAGCAGCCTATCTGGGACAGCAACTAATGAAAAACTGTTTTTT. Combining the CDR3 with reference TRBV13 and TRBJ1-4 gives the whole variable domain AAGVIQSPRHLIKEKRETATLKCYPIPRHDTVYWYQQGPGQDPQFLISFYEKMQSDKGSIPDRFSAQQFSDYHSELNMSSLELGDSALYFCASSLSGTATNEKLFFGSGTQLSVL.

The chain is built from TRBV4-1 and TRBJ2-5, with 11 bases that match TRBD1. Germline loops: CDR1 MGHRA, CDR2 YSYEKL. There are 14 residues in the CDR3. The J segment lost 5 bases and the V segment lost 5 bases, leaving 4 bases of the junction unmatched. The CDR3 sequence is CASSWTGGGETQYF. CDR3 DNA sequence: TGCGCCAGCAGCTGGACAGGGGGCGGGGAGACCCAGTACTTC.

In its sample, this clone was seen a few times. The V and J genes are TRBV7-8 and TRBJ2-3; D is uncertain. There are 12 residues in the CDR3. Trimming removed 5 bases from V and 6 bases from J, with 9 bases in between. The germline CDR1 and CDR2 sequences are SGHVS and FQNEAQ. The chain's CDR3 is CASSRARDTQYF. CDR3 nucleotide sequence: TGTGCCAGCAGCAGAGCGAGGGATACGCAGTATTTT.

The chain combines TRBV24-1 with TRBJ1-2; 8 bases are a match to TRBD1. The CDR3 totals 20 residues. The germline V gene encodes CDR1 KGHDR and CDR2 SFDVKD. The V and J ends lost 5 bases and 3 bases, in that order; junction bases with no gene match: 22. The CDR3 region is CATSVGTGTKVGGSYYGYTF. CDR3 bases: TGTGCCACCAGTGTCGGGACAGGTACTAAGGTGGGTGGATCCTACTATGGCTACACCTTC.

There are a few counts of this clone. The DNA for the CDR3 is TGTGCCAGCCGACAGGGGGAGAACACTGAAGCTTTCTTT. Translation gives CASRQGENTEAFF. The V call is TRBV10-3, the J call TRBJ1-1, with TRBD1 matching over 9 bases. The germline gives CDR1 ENHRY, CDR2 SYGVKD. This CDR3 region has 13 residues. V lost 10 bases, J lost 1 base, and 4 bases stayed unmatched.

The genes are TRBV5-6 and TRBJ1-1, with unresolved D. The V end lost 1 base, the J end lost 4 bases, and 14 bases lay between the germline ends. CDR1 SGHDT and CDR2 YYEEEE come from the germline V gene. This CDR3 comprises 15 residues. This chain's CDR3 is CASSLYATGFTEAFF. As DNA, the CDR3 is TGTGCCAGCAGCTTGTATGCGACGGGGTTCACTGAAGCTTTCTTT.

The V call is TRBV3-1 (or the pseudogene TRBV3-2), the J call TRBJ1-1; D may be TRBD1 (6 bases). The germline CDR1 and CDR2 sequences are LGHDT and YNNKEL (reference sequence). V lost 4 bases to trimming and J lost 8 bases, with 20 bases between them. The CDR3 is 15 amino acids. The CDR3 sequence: CASSPPLWGGPEAFF. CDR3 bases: TGTGCCAGCAGCCCTCCCTTGTGGGGGGGGCCCGAAGCTTTCTTT.

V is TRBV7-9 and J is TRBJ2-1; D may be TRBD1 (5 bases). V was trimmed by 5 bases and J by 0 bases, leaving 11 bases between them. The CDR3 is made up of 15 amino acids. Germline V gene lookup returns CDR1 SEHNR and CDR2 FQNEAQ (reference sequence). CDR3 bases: TGTGCCAGCAGCCCGGACACCAACTCCTACAATGAGCAGTTCTTC. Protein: CASSPDTNSYNEQFF.

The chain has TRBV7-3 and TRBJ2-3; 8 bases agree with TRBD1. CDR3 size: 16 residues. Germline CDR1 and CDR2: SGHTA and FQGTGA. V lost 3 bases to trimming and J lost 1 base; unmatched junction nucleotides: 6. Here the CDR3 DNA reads TGTGCCAGCAGCTTGGACAGGGCGAGGGGCACAGATACGCAGTATTTT. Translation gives CASSLDRARGTDTQYF.